The 18 T cell receptor beta chains listed next were all sequenced from one sample in a study of OX40 agonist ivuxolimab in advanced cancers. Library preparation used the immunoSEQ multiplex PCR assay. The table comes from immuneACCESS by way of TCRdb, which keeps in-frame sequences with V and J called. Part of the clones is missing from these tables; in studies checked, under half for an unresolved V gene and the rest for unknown reasons. Across this sample there are 30,000 to 40,000 clones, with 65% to 85% seen only once. About 14% of the sample comes from the top ten. Sequenced material: CD4+ or CD8+ T cells sorted from blood, taken in a trial of the OX40 agonist ivuxolimab. The receptor set was obtained from an adult with an advanced solid tumor such as melanoma, head and neck, liver or kidney cancer.

This chain joins TRBV7-2 and TRBJ2-7, with 8 bases that match TRBD2. From germline, CDR1 is SGHTA and CDR2 FQGNSA. J gave up 4 bases and V 5 bases, and 7 bases lay outside the gene matches. This CDR3 is built from 14 residues. The DNA for the CDR3 is TGTGCCAGCAGCCGAGGACTAGCCCCTTACGAGCAGTACTTC. This sequence encodes CASSRGLAPYEQYF.

The rearrangement joins TRBV30 to TRBJ1-2; D unresolved. The CDR3 has 13 residues. The ends were cut back, 4 bases at V and 8 bases at J, with 17 bases in the middle. From germline, CDR1 is GTSNPN and CDR2 SVGIG (reference sequence). The CDR3: CAWIYGFEGGYTF. The CDR3 DNA reads as TGTGCCTGGATTTACGGGTTCGAAGGGGGCTACACCTTC.

In its sample, this clone was seen once. This chain uses TRBV28 with TRBJ2-7; D unclear. CDR3 length: 13 residues. V lost 2 bases to trimming and J lost 1 base, with 6 bases between them. Per the germline V gene, CDR1 is MDHEN and CDR2 is SYDVKM. As DNA, the CDR3 is TGTGCCAGCAGTTTAAATCCATCCTACGAGCAGTACTTC. This sequence encodes CASSLNPSYEQYF.

V gene TRBV6-1 combines with J gene TRBJ2-2; D possibly corresponds to TRBD1 (5 bases). Trimming left V 6 bases short and J 4 bases short, with 9 bases between. Germline V gives CDR1 MNHNS, CDR2 SASEGT. CDR3 size: 13 residues. The CDR3 loop reads CASRPQGTGELFF. CDR3 nucleotides: TGTGCCAGCAGGCCCCAGGGCACCGGGGAGCTGTTTTTT.

V is TRBV19 and J is TRBJ1-6; the D gene is possibly TRBD1 (5 bases). The length of the CDR3 is 15 residues. Germline assignment: CDR1 LNHDA and CDR2 SQIVND (reference sequence). V lost 4 bases, J lost 7 bases, and 14 bases lay in between. Here the CDR3 reads CASSNGGRRNSPLHF. The CDR3 bases are TGTGCCAGTAGTAATGGGGGACGGCGGAATTCACCCCTCCACTTT.

By its share, this clone is medium-sized. The chain joins TRBV6-1 to TRBJ2-7; TRBD1 aligns across 8 bases. Unmatched junction bases numbered 4, after V lost 6 bases and J lost 6 bases. The CDR3 contains 12 residues. Germline-derived CDR1 and CDR2 are MNHNS and SASEGT. CDR3 loop: CASSRTGSEQYF. The CDR3 bases are TGTGCCAGCAGCCGGACAGGGTCCGAGCAGTACTTC.

V usage is TRBV19 and J usage is TRBJ1-5, with D unclear. Trimming removed 9 bases from V and 4 bases from J, with 19 bases in between. The CDR3 sequence is 15 residues long. Germline V gives CDR1 LNHDA, CDR2 SQIVND (reference sequence). The CDR3, as DNA: TGTGCCAGCCTCTCTGACGGGAGAGGTAATCAGCCCCAGCATTTT. This sequence encodes CASLSDGRGNQPQHF. Together with reference TRBV19 and TRBJ1-5, the CDR3 gives the full variable domain: DGGITQSPKYLFRKEGQNVTLSCEQNLNHDAMYWYRQDPGQGLRLIYYSQIVNDFQKGDIAEGYSVSREKKESFPLTVTSAQKNPTAFYLCASLSDGRGNQPQHFGDGTRLSIL.

The rearrangement uses TRBV5-4 and TRBJ2-7, with D tentatively TRBD2 (7 bases). Per germline, CDR1 SGHNT and CDR2 YYREEE (reference sequence). Trimming took off 6 bases at V and 3 bases at J, with 16 bases between the two ends. The CDR3 contains 14 residues. Here the CDR3 reads CASTFGGGIYEQYF. CDR3 nucleotides: TGTGCCAGCACCTTTGGGGGGGGCATCTACGAGCAGTACTTC.

The chain combines TRBV28 with TRBJ1-2; D perhaps matches TRBD1 (6 bases). The germline V gene has CDR1 MDHEN and CDR2 SYDVKM. Trimming took 8 bases from V and 5 from J, leaving 18 bases between them. The CDR3 is 14 amino acids. This chain's CDR3 is CASSKPGQLYGYTF. DNA for the CDR3: TGTGCCAGCTCAAAACCGGGACAACTATATGGCTACACCTTC.

This rearrangement joins TRBV18 to TRBJ1-3; the D gene is possibly TRBD1 (6 bases). The germline V gene has CDR1 KGHSH and CDR2 LQKENI. This CDR3 region has 14 residues. V lost 2 bases and J lost 2, with 7 bases in between. The DNA for the CDR3 is TGTGCCAGCTCACCAGGGGGCACTGGAAACACCATATATTTT. It encodes CASSPGGTGNTIYF.

The DNA for the CDR3 is TGTGCCAGCAGAAAAGGGCTCTCTGGAAACACCATATATTTT. Translating gives CASRKGLSGNTIYF. The chain links TRBV28 to TRBJ1-3; D unresolved. Germline V gene data show CDR1 as MDHEN and CDR2 as SYDVKM. The CDR3 loop spans 14 amino acids. The V and J ends lost 6 bases and 0 bases respectively, with 9 bases between them.

CDR3 DNA: TGTGCCAGCAGCCAAGAACCCAGGGATATATATGGCTACACCTTC. Translating gives CASSQEPRDIYGYTF. V gene TRBV4-2 combines with J gene TRBJ1-2; a weak D match, TRBD1 (5 bases). The CDR3 is 15 amino acids. Trimming pared 0 bases from V and 5 bases from J, leaving 13 bases between. The V gene's germline CDR1 is LGHNA and CDR2 YNFKEQ.

V is TRBV19 and J is TRBJ2-1; D is uncertain. Germline CDR1 is LNHDA and CDR2 is SQIVND (reference sequence). CDR3 length: 12 amino acids. The V and J ends lost 5 bases and 6 bases respectively, with 8 bases between them. CDR3 sequence: CASSPLGNEQFF. The CDR3 DNA reads as TGTGCCAGTAGTCCGCTGGGCAATGAGCAGTTCTTC. Full variable domain (missing parts from reference TRBV19 and TRBJ2-1): DGGITQSPKYLFRKEGQNVTLSCEQNLNHDAMYWYRQDPGQGLRLIYYSQIVNDFQKGDIAEGYSVSREKKESFPLTVTSAQKNPTAFYLCASSPLGNEQFFGPGTRLTVL.

CDR3 coding DNA: TGTGCCAGCAGTTACTCTACAGGGGGAGAAAAACTGTTTTTT. This encodes CASSYSTGGEKLFF. The chain couples TRBV6-5 to TRBJ1-4; 8 bases are a match to TRBD1. V was clipped by 0 bases and J by 8 bases; unmatched bases: 2. The CDR3 loop spans 14 amino acids. Germline CDR1 and CDR2: MNHEY and SVGAGI.

The V call is TRBV4-1, the J call TRBJ1-5; the D gene is possibly TRBD1 (5 bases). This CDR3 comprises 16 residues. Germline values: CDR1 MGHRA, CDR2 YSYEKL. Trimming shortened V by 0 bases and J by 3 bases, and 12 bases separated the two germline ends. In DNA, the CDR3 is TGCGCCAGCAGCCAAGATCTAGGGGAGGTCAATCAGCCCCAGCATTTT. It specifies CASSQDLGEVNQPQHF.

This sequence joins TRBV7-2 and TRBJ2-7; D is undetermined. The CDR3 sequence is 13 residues long. Germline values: CDR1 SGHTA, CDR2 FQGNSA. Trimming removed 3 bases at V and 0 bases at J, with 6 bases between. The CDR3 protein is CASSFASSYEQYF. CDR3 bases: TGTGCCAGCAGCTTTGCGAGCTCCTACGAGCAGTACTTC.

V usage is TRBV5-3 and J usage is TRBJ2-1; D remains ambiguous. TRBV5-3 is annotated as an ORF whose role is uncertain. This CDR3 contains 14 residues. Trimming removed 6 bases at V and 4 bases at J, with 14 bases between. This CDR3 reads CARIQKGVYNEQFF. Here the CDR3 DNA reads TGTGCCAGAATCCAGAAGGGTGTTTACAATGAGCAGTTCTTC.

The chain joins TRBV7-2 to TRBJ1-1; no clear D gene. V was cut by 0 bases and J by 1 base, with 6 bases left in between. Germline V gene lookup returns CDR1 SGHTA and CDR2 FQGNSA. This CDR3 comprises 14 residues. CDR3 sequence reads: CASSLAPENTEAFF. The CDR3 nucleotides are TGTGCCAGCAGCTTAGCGCCGGAGAACACTGAAGCTTTCTTT.